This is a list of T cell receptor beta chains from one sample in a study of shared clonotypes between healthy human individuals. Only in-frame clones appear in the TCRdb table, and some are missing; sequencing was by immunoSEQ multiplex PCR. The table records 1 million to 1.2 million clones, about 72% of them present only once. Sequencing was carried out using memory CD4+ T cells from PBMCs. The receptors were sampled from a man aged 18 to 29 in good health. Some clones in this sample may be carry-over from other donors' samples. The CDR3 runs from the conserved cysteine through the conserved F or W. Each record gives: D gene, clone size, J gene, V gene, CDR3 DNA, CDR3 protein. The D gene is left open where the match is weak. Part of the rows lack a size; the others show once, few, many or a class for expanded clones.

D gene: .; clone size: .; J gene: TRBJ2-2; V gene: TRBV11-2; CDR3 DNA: TGTGCCAGCAGCCTATCTTCTGAGTACGGGGAGCTGTTTTTT; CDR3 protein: CASSLSSEYGELFF
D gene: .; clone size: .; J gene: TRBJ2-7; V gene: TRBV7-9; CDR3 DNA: TGTGCCAGCAGCTTAGGCGGGATGACCTACGAGCAGTACTTC; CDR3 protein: CASSLGGMTYEQYF
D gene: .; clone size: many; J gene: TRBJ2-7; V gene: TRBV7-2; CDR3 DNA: TGTGCCAGCAGCTTGTCATCTGCAAGCGTTTACAACGAGCAGTACTTC; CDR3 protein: CASSLSSASVYNEQYF
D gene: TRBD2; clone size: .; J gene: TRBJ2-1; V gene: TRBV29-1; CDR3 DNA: TGCAGCGTTGAAGACCCCGGGACTAGCGGGAACTACAATGAGCAGTTCTTC; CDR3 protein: CSVEDPGTSGNYNEQFF
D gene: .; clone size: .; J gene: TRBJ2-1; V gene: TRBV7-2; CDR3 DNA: TGTGCCAGCAGCCCGACGACTGGGGGAGGGGGTGAGCAGTTCTTC; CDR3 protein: CASSPTTGGGGEQFF
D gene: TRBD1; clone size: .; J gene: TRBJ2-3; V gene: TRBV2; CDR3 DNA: TGTGCCAGCAGCAGGGACAGGGCGGTTGAAGATACGCAGTATTTT; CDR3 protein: CASSRDRAVEDTQYF
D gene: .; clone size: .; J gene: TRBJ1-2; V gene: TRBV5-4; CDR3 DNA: TGTGCCAGCAGCTTCAACCTCCAGACAGCAAACTATGGCTACACCTTC; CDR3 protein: CASSFNLQTANYGYTF
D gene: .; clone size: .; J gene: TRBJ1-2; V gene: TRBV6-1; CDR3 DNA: TGTGCCAGCAGTGAAGCAGGAGCTAACTATGGCTACACCTTC; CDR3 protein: CASSEAGANYGYTF
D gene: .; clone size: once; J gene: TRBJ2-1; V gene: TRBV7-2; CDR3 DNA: TGTGCCAGCAGCCCACCCCCCCTTTTTAATGAGCAGTTCTTC; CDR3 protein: CASSPPPLFNEQFF
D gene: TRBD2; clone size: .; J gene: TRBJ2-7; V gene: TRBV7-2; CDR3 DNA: TGTGCCAGCAGCTCGGCATGGATAGCGGGAGGCTCCTACGAGCAGTACTTC; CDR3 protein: CASSSAWIAGGSYEQYF
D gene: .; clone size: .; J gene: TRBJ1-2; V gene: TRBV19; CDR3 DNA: TGTGCCAGTAGTATTATCGGGCCAGATAACTATGGCTACACCTTC; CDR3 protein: CASSIIGPDNYGYTF
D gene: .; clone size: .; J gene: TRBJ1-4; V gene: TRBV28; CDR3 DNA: TGTGCCAGCAGTTTAGGGGGGGGCGGAGAAAAACTGTTTTTT; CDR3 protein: CASSLGGGGEKLFF
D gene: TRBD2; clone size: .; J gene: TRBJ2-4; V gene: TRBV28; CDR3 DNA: TGTGCCAGCAGCGTACTAGCGGGAGGGCGGGGCAAAAACATTCAGTACTTC; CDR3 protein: CASSVLAGGRGKNIQYF
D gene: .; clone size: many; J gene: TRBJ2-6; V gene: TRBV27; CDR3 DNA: TGTGCCAGCACCCTTCGGTTAGGAACGTCTGGGGCCAACGTCCTGACTTTC; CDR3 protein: CASTLRLGTSGANVLTF
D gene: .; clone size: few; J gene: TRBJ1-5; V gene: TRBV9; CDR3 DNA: TGTGCCAGCATTGCGGAAAAGCTTAGCAATCAGCCCCAGCATTTT; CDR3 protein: CASIAEKLSNQPQHF
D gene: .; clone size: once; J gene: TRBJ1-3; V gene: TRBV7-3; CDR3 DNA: TGTGCCAGCAGCTCCGGGCCCCCGGGCACCATATATTTT; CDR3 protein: CASSSGPPGTIYF
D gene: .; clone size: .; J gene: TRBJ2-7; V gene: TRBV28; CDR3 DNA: TGTGCCAGCAGCCAAACCGGGATAACTCCCTACGAGCAGTACTTC; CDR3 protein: CASSQTGITPYEQYF
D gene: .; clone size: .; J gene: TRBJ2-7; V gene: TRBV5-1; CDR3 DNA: TGCGCCAGCAGCTTGCCAGGGAGCTCCTACGAGCAGTACTTC; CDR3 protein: CASSLPGSSYEQYF
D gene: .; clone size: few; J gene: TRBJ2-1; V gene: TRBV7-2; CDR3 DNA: TGTGCCAGCAGCTTGCGCGGATCGAGCTCCTACAATGAGCAGTTCTTC; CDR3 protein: CASSLRGSSSYNEQFF
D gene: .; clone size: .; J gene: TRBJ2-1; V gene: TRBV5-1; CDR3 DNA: TGCGCCAGCAGCTCTACAGGGAGCTCCTACAATGAGCAGTTCTTC; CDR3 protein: CASSSTGSSYNEQFF
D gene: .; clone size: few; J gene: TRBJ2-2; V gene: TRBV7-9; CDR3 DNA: TGTGCCAGCAGCTTATCGCCCAACACCGGGGAGCTGTTTTTT; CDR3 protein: CASSLSPNTGELFF
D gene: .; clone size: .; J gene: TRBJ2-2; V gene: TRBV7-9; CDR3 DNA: TGTGCCAGCACCCAGCCAGCGGGGAACACCGGGGAGCTGTTTTTT; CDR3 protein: CASTQPAGNTGELFF
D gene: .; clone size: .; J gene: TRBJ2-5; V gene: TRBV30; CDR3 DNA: TGTGCCTGGAGTAACAGGGTCGGGCAGACCCAGTACTTC; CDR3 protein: CAWSNRVGQTQYF
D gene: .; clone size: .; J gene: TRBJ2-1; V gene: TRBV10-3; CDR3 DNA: TGTGCCACGAGGGGGACCTACCCTTACAATGAGCAGTTCTTC; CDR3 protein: CATRGTYPYNEQFF
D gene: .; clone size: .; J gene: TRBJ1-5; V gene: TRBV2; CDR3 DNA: TGTGCCAGCAGAGCCATGACCCAGCCCCAGCATTTT; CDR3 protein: CASRAMTQPQHF
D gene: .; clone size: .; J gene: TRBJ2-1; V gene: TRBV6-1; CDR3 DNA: TGTGCCAGCAGTCGCACCGGGGCCCAGGCCGATGAGCAGTTCTTC; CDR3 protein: CASSRTGAQADEQFF
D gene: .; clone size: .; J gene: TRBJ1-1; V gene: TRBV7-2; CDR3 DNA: TGTGCCAGCAGCCCTGACGCCACTGAAGCTTTCTTT; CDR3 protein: CASSPDATEAFF
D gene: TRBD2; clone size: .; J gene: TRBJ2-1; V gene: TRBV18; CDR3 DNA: TGTGCCAGCTCACTTACTAGCGGGTCAAGCTCCTACAATGAGCAGTTCTTC; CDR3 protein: CASSLTSGSSSYNEQFF
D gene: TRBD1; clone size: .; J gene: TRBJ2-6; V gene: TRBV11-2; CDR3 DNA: TGTGCCAGCAGCCCACGACAGGGCTCACCCTCCCCTGGGGCCAACGTCCTGACTTTC; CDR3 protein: CASSPRQGSPSPGANVLTF
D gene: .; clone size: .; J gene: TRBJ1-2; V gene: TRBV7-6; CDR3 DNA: TGTGCCAGCAGCCCCGTAGTCGGGTACTATGGCTACACCTTC; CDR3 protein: CASSPVVGYYGYTF
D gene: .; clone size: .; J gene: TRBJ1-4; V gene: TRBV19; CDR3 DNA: TGTGCCAGTAGTATTGACGCAGGGGAAAAACTGTTTTTT; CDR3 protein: CASSIDAGEKLFF
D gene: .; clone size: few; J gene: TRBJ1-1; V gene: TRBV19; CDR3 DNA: TGTGCCAGTAGTCCCCGTCAGGGGCCGAGGACTGAAGCTTTCTTT; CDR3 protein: CASSPRQGPRTEAFF
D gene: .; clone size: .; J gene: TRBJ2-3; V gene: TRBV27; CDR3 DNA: TGTGCCAGCAATAAGAGGGGGGTGGTAGATACGCAGTATTTT; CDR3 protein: CASNKRGVVDTQYF
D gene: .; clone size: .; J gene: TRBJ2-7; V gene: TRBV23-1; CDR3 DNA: TGCGCCAGCAGTCAAGTTGGGACATACTACGAGCAGTACTTC; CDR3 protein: CASSQVGTYYEQYF
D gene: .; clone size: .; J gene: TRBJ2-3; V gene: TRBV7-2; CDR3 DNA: TGTGCCAGCAGCTTAAGGGCGGCGGATACGCAGTATTTT; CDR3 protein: CASSLRAADTQYF
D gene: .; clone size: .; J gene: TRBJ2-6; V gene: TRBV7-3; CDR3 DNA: TGTGCCAGCAGCTTACTCGGGACTGGGGCCAACGTCCTGACTTTC; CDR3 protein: CASSLLGTGANVLTF
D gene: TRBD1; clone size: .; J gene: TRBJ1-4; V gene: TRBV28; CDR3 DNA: TGTGCCAGCAGATGGGGACAGGATAATGAAAAACTGTTTTTT; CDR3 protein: CASRWGQDNEKLFF
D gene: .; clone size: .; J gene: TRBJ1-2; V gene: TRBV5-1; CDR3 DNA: TGCGCCAGCAGCACCGGTCAGGAGTATGGCTACACCTTC; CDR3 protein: CASSTGQEYGYTF
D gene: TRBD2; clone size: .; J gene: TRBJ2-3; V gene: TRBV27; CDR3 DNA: TGTGCCAGCAGTTACCTAGCGGGACGGGACACAGATACGCAGTATTTT; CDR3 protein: CASSYLAGRDTDTQYF
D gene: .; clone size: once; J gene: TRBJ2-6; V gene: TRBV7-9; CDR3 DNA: TGTGCCAGCAGCTTAGTCTCTAGGGCGGGTGGGGCCAACGTCCTGACTTTC; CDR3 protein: CASSLVSRAGGANVLTF
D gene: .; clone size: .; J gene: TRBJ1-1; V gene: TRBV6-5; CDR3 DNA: TGTGCCAGCAGCCCCCGCTCAGGAGAGGATGAAGCTTTCTTT; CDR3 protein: CASSPRSGEDEAFF
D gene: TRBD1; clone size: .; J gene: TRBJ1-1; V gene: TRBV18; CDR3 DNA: TGTGCCAGCTCACCAGAGCTGGGACAGGGAAACACTGAAGCTTTCTTT; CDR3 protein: CASSPELGQGNTEAFF
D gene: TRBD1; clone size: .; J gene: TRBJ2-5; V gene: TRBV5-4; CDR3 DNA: TGTGCCAGCAGCCAGAGTCCAGGGGGCGGACAAGAGACCCAGTACTTC; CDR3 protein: CASSQSPGGGQETQYF
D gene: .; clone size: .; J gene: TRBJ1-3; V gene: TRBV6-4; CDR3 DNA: TGTGCCAGCAGTGACTCAAGTTCCTCTGGAAACACCATATATTTT; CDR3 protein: CASSDSSSSGNTIYF
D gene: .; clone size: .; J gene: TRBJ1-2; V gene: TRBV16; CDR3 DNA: TGTGCCAGCAGTCTGGGCGAGAACTATGGCTACACCTTC; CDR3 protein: CASSLGENYGYTF
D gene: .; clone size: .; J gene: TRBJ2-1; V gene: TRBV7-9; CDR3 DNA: TGTGCCAGCAGTTCGACTTGGGGGCAGGGGGGTGAGCAGTTCTTC; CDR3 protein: CASSSTWGQGGEQFF
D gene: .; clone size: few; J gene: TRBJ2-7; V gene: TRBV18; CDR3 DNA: TGTGCCAGCTCACCCTACACAGACTCCTACGAGCAGTACTTC; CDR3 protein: CASSPYTDSYEQYF
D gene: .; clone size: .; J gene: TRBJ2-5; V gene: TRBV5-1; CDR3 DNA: TGCGCCAGCAGCCCGTCCGCCCAAGAGACCCAGTACTTC; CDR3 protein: CASSPSAQETQYF
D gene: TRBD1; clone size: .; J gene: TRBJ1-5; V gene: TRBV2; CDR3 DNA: TGTGCCAGCCGAGGACAGGGCAGCCAGCCCCAGCATTTT; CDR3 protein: CASRGQGSQPQHF
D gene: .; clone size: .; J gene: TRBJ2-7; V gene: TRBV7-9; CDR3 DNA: TGTGCCAGCACCGTAACGGACTGGTACGAGCAGTACTTC; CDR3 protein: CASTVTDWYEQYF
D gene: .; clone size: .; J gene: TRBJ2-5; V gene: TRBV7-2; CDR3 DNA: TGTGCCAGCAGCCCAGGGTATCAAGAGACCCAGTACTTC; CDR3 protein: CASSPGYQETQYF
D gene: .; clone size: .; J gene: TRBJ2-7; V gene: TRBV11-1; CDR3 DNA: TGTGCCAGCAGAAACCCGGGGAGAATGAAGTACTTC; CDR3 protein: CASRNPGRMKYF
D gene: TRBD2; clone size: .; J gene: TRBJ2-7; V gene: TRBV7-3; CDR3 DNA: TGTGCCAGCAGCTTAGCGGCGGGAGTCCCGCTAGACGAGCAGTACTTC; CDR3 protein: CASSLAAGVPLDEQYF
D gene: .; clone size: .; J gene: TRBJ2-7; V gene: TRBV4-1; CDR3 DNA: TGCGCCAGCAGCCAAGATCCCGGGGACACCTACGAGCAGTACTTC; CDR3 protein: CASSQDPGDTYEQYF